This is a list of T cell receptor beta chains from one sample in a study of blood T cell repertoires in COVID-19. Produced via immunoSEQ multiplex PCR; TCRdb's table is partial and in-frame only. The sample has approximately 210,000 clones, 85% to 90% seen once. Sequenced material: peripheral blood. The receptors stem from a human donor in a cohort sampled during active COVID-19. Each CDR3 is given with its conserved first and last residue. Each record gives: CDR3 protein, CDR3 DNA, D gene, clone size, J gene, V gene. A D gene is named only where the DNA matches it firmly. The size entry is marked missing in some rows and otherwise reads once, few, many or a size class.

cdr3_aa: CASSLNTGGYTEAFF; cdr3_nt: TGCGCCAGCAGCTTGAATACAGGGGGCTACACTGAAGCTTTCTTT; d_call: TRBD1; clone_size: .; j_call: TRBJ1-1; v_call: TRBV5-1
cdr3_aa: CASSPTSPGEQYF; cdr3_nt: TGTGCCAGCAGTCCGACTAGCCCGGGCGAGCAGTACTTC; d_call: TRBD2; clone_size: .; j_call: TRBJ2-7; v_call: TRBV12-3/TRBV12-4
cdr3_aa: CASSFDRVGNTIYF; cdr3_nt: TGTGCCAGCAGCTTTGACAGGGTTGGAAACACCATATATTTT; d_call: TRBD1; clone_size: .; j_call: TRBJ1-3; v_call: TRBV5-8
cdr3_aa: CASSLVSSGGFKGQPQHF; cdr3_nt: TGTGCCAGCAGCTTAGTCTCGAGCGGGGGGTTCAAAGGTCAGCCCCAGCATTTT; d_call: .; clone_size: .; j_call: TRBJ1-5; v_call: TRBV7-8
cdr3_aa: CASSWGQGYEQYF; cdr3_nt: TGTGCCAGCAGTTGGGGACAGGGGTACGAGCAGTACTTC; d_call: TRBD1; clone_size: .; j_call: TRBJ2-7; v_call: TRBV6-5
cdr3_aa: CASSPRLGEQFF; cdr3_nt: TGTGCCAGCAGCCCGAGACTAGGTGAGCAGTTCTTC; d_call: .; clone_size: few; j_call: TRBJ2-1; v_call: TRBV11-2
cdr3_aa: CASSFILSPDNSPLHF; cdr3_nt: TGTGCCAGCAGCTTCATCCTAAGCCCGGATAATTCACCCCTCCACTTT; d_call: .; clone_size: .; j_call: TRBJ1-6; v_call: TRBV7-8
cdr3_aa: CASSSRQGWRNIQYF; cdr3_nt: TGTGCCAGCAGCTCCAGACAGGGGTGGCGTAACATTCAGTACTTC; d_call: TRBD1; clone_size: .; j_call: TRBJ2-4; v_call: TRBV27
cdr3_aa: CSTGGHTDTQYF; cdr3_nt: TGCAGCACCGGGGGGCACACAGATACGCAGTATTTT; d_call: .; clone_size: .; j_call: TRBJ2-3; v_call: TRBV29-1
cdr3_aa: CASSPDRGDIQYF; cdr3_nt: TGCGCCAGCAGCCCCGACAGGGGGGACATTCAGTACTTC; d_call: TRBD1; clone_size: .; j_call: TRBJ2-4; v_call: TRBV5-1
cdr3_aa: CASSVPSGGPVETQYF; cdr3_nt: TGTGCCAGCAGTGTCCCTAGCGGGGGCCCTGTGGAGACCCAGTACTTC; d_call: TRBD2; clone_size: .; j_call: TRBJ2-5; v_call: TRBV6-6
cdr3_aa: CASSLSTSGELHTDTQYF; cdr3_nt: TGTGCCAGCAGTTTATCGACTAGCGGGGAACTTCACACAGATACGCAGTATTTT; d_call: TRBD2; clone_size: .; j_call: TRBJ2-3; v_call: TRBV27
cdr3_aa: CASSEYRGGGAGETQYF; cdr3_nt: TGTGCCAGCAGTGAATATCGCGGCGGAGGGGCAGGAGAGACCCAGTACTTC; d_call: .; clone_size: .; j_call: TRBJ2-5; v_call: TRBV25-1
cdr3_aa: CASSDRDREDSNQPQHF; cdr3_nt: TGTGCCAGCAGTGACCGGGACAGGGAGGATAGCAATCAGCCCCAGCATTTT; d_call: TRBD1; clone_size: .; j_call: TRBJ1-5; v_call: TRBV6-4
cdr3_aa: CASSFRDNNLYEQYF; cdr3_nt: TGTGCCAGTAGTTTCCGGGACAACAACCTCTACGAGCAGTACTTC; d_call: .; clone_size: few; j_call: TRBJ2-7; v_call: TRBV19
cdr3_aa: CASSNIRYTGFQPQHF; cdr3_nt: TGTGCCAGCAGTAATATCCGGTACACAGGGTTTCAGCCCCAGCATTTT; d_call: .; clone_size: .; j_call: TRBJ1-5; v_call: TRBV28
cdr3_aa: CASSDRPGGYEQYF; cdr3_nt: TGCGCCAGCAGTGATAGGCCAGGGGGGTACGAGCAGTACTTC; d_call: .; clone_size: .; j_call: TRBJ2-7; v_call: TRBV10-2
cdr3_aa: CASSTGTGGANVLTF; cdr3_nt: TGTGCCAGCAGTACAGGGACAGGAGGGGCCAACGTCCTGACTTTC; d_call: TRBD1; clone_size: .; j_call: TRBJ2-6; v_call: TRBV27
cdr3_aa: CASSPLRAGAINEQFF; cdr3_nt: TGTGCCAGCAGCCCCCTAAGGGCGGGGGCTATCAATGAGCAGTTCTTC; d_call: .; clone_size: .; j_call: TRBJ2-1; v_call: TRBV5-6
cdr3_aa: CASSFRETQYF; cdr3_nt: TGTGCCAGCAGTTTTCGGGAGACCCAGTACTTC; d_call: .; clone_size: .; j_call: TRBJ2-5; v_call: TRBV28
cdr3_aa: CASSPAGRSYEQYF; cdr3_nt: TGTGCCAGCAGCCCCGCTGGTCGGTCCTACGAGCAGTACTTC; d_call: .; clone_size: .; j_call: TRBJ2-7; v_call: TRBV9
cdr3_aa: CASRLDRGYNEQFF; cdr3_nt: TGTGCCAGCAGGTTGGACAGGGGATACAATGAGCAGTTCTTC; d_call: TRBD1; clone_size: few; j_call: TRBJ2-1; v_call: TRBV27
cdr3_aa: CASSPASRRGYF; cdr3_nt: TGTGCCAGCAGCCCCGCCTCGCGAAGGGGATACTTC; d_call: .; clone_size: .; j_call: TRBJ2-5; v_call: TRBV11-2
cdr3_aa: CASSQAVLGRGNYGYTF; cdr3_nt: TGCGCCAGCAGCCAGGCCGTTTTGGGCAGGGGGAACTATGGCTACACCTTC; d_call: TRBD1; clone_size: .; j_call: TRBJ1-2; v_call: TRBV4-3
cdr3_aa: CASSVALRGELFF; cdr3_nt: TGTGCCAGCAGCGTAGCCCTCCGCGGGGAGCTGTTTTTT; d_call: .; clone_size: few; j_call: TRBJ2-2; v_call: TRBV9
cdr3_aa: CATSRLAGVDQETQYF; cdr3_nt: TGTGCCACCTCCCGGCTAGCGGGAGTAGATCAAGAGACCCAGTACTTC; d_call: TRBD2; clone_size: .; j_call: TRBJ2-5; v_call: TRBV10-3
cdr3_aa: CASSVTGTGSYEQYF; cdr3_nt: TGCGCCAGCAGCGTCACCGGGACAGGGAGCTACGAGCAGTACTTC; d_call: TRBD1; clone_size: few; j_call: TRBJ2-7; v_call: TRBV5-1
cdr3_aa: CATSDSDFGYGYTF; cdr3_nt: TGTGCCACCAGTGATTCTGACTTCGGGTATGGCTACACCTTC; d_call: .; clone_size: .; j_call: TRBJ1-2; v_call: TRBV24-1
cdr3_aa: CASSAQGYEQYF; cdr3_nt: TGTGCCAGTAGTGCGCAGGGTTACGAGCAGTACTTC; d_call: .; clone_size: .; j_call: TRBJ2-7; v_call: TRBV19
cdr3_aa: CASIRRGPSYGANVLTF; cdr3_nt: TGTGCCAGCATTAGAAGGGGGCCTAGCTATGGGGCCAACGTCCTGACTTTC; d_call: .; clone_size: .; j_call: TRBJ2-6; v_call: TRBV21-1
cdr3_aa: CASSQEMGAPFF; cdr3_nt: TGTGCCAGCAGCCAAGAGATGGGGGCGCCGTTCTTC; d_call: .; clone_size: .; j_call: TRBJ2-1; v_call: TRBV3-1/TRBV3-2
cdr3_aa: CAWSVLGRGVGYTF; cdr3_nt: TGTGCCTGGAGTGTACTCGGCAGGGGAGTCGGCTACACCTTC; d_call: .; clone_size: .; j_call: TRBJ1-2; v_call: TRBV30
cdr3_aa: CASKPGQGLYSNQPQHF; cdr3_nt: TGTGCCAGTAAGCCGGGACAGGGGCTTTATAGCAATCAGCCCCAGCATTTT; d_call: TRBD1; clone_size: .; j_call: TRBJ1-5; v_call: TRBV19
cdr3_aa: CASSKAGQGCEQYF; cdr3_nt: TGTGCCAGCAGCAAAGCGGGACAGGGATGCGAGCAGTACTTC; d_call: .; clone_size: .; j_call: TRBJ2-7; v_call: TRBV21-1
cdr3_aa: CASSQEGHEQYF; cdr3_nt: TGTGCCAGCAGCCAAGAGGGCCACGAGCAGTACTTC; d_call: .; clone_size: .; j_call: TRBJ2-7; v_call: TRBV4-2
cdr3_aa: CASSHTSGGIPTDTQYF; cdr3_nt: TGTGCCAGCAGCCATACTAGCGGGGGGATCCCCACAGATACGCAGTATTTT; d_call: TRBD2; clone_size: .; j_call: TRBJ2-3; v_call: TRBV3-1/TRBV3-2